This entry lists 2 T cell receptor beta chains sequenced from one sample in a study of cytomegalovirus exposure and HLA in healthy donors. In the PCR, 60 Vbeta and 13 Jbeta primers were used. Method: immunoSEQ multiplex PCR; TCRdb's copy keeps in-frame clones and lacks some. In the table there are 150,000 to 200,000 clones, approximately 80% of which are singletons. Sequencing was carried out using PBMCs. These receptors all stem from a male donor in good health and CMV-seropositive.

This chain links TRBV11-3 with TRBJ2-2, with 9 bases aligning to TRBD1. The CDR3 extends over 17 amino acids. The junction had 11 bases not matched to a gene; V was cut back by 3 bases and J by 6 bases. Germline CDR1 SGHNT, CDR2 YENEEA. The CDR3: CASSLGSGTGFPGELFF. CDR3 DNA: TGTGCCAGCAGCTTGGGATCCGGGACAGGGTTTCCCGGGGAGCTGTTTTTT.

The chain uses TRBV10-3 and TRBJ2-1; TRBD2 aligns across 14 bases. The germline V gene encodes CDR1 ENHRY and CDR2 SYGVKD. CDR3 length equals 18 residues. V dropped 10 bases and J dropped 0; count of bases not matched to a gene: 11. The CDR3: CATRPQGTSGSSYNEQFF. DNA for the CDR3: TGTGCCACCCGGCCCCAGGGGACTAGCGGGAGCTCCTACAATGAGCAGTTCTTC.